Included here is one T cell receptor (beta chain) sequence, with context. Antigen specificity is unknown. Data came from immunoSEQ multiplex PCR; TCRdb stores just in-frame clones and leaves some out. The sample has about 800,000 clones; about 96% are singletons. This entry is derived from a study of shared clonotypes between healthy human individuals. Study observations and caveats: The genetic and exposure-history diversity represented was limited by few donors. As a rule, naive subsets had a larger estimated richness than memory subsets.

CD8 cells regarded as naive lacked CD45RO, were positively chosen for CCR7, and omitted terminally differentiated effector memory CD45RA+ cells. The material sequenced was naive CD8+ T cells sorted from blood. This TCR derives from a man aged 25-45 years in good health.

The CDR3 nucleotides are TGTGCCAGCAGCTTCAACGCAGGGGGATACGAGCAGTACTTC. Amino acid sequence: CASSFNAGGYEQYF. The V call is TRBV5-6, the J call TRBJ2-7, with 7 bases matching TRBD1. The CDR3 extends over 14 amino acids. Trimming cost V 2 bases and J 4 bases; bases outside gene matches: 6. Germline loops: CDR1 SGHDT, CDR2 YYEEEE.